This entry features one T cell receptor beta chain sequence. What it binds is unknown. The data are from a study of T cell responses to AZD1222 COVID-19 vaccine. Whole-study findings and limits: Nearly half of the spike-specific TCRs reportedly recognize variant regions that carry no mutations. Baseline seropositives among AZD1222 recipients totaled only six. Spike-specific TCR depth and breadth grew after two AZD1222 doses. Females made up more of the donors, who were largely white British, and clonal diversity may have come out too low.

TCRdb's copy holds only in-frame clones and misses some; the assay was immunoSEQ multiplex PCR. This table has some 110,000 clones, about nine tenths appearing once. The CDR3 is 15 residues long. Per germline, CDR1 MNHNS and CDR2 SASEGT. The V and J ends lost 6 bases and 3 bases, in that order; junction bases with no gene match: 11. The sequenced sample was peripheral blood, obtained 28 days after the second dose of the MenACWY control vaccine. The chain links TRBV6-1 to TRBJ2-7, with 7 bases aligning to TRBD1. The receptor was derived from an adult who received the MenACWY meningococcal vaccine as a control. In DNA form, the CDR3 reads TGTGCCAGCAGAGATGCCGGGACAGTTGTCTACGAGCAGTACTTC. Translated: CASRDAGTVVYEQYF.